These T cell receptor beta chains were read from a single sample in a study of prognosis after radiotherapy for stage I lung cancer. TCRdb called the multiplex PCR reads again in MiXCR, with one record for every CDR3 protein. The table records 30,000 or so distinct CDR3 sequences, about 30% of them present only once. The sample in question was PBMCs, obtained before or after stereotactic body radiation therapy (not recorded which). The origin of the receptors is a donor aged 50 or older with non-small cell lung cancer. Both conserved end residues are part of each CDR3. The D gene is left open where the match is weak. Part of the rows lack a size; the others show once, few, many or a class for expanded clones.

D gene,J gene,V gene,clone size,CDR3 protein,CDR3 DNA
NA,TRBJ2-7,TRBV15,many,CATSRGGGNEQYF,TGTGCCACCAGCAGAGGTGGGGGGAACGAGCAGTACTTC
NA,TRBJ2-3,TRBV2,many,CASNRAGTDTQYF,TGTGCCAGCAATCGAGCGGGCACAGATACGCAGTATTTT
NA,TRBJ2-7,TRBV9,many,CASSVGRRGWDEQYF,TGTGCCAGCAGCGTAGGGAGGAGGGGTTGGGACGAGCAGTACTTC
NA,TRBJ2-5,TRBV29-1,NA,CSVEYHREETQYF,TGCAGCGTTGAATATCATAGAGAAGAGACCCAGTACTTC
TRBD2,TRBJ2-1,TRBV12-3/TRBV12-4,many,CASSPGSGTSGYNEQFF,TGTGCCAGCAGCCCAGGATCCGGGACTAGCGGGTACAATGAGCAGTTCTTC
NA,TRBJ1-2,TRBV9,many,CASSAQQGGGYTF,TGTGCCAGCAGCGCCCAACAGGGAGGTGGCTACACCTTC
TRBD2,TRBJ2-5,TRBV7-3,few,CASSTGLAGVGETQYF,TGTGCCAGCAGCACGGGACTAGCGGGAGTTGGAGAGACCCAGTACTTC
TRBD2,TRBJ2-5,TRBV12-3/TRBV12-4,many,CASSLASGRGETQYF,TGTGCCAGCAGTTTAGCTAGCGGGAGAGGAGAGACCCAGTACTTC
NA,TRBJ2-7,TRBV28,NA,CASSLPGLTYEQYF,TGTGCCAGCAGTCTACCCGGTCTCACCTACGAGCAGTACTTC
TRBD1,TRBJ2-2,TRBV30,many,CAWSVTGATGELFF,TGTGCCTGGAGTGTAACAGGGGCCACCGGGGAGCTGTTTTTT
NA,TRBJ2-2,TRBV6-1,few,CASSYGLAVNTGELFF,TGTGCCAGCAGTTACGGGCTAGCTGTAAACACCGGGGAGCTGTTTTTT
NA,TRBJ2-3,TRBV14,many,CASSPQLASDTQYF,TGTGCCAGCAGCCCTCAACTAGCATCAGATACGCAGTATTTT
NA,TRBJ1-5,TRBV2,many,CASSDEGIQPQHF,TGTGCCAGCAGTGATGAGGGAATTCAGCCCCAGCATTTT
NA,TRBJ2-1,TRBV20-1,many,CSAELGIQFF,TGCAGTGCTGAACTAGGGATCCAGTTCTTC
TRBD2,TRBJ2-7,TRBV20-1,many,CSARVRLAGPLEQYF,TGCAGTGCTAGGGTCCGACTAGCGGGGCCGCTCGAGCAGTACTTC
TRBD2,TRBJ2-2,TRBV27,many,CASSLLAGGPGTGELFF,TGTGCCAGCAGTTTACTAGCGGGAGGGCCCGGTACCGGGGAGCTGTTTTTT
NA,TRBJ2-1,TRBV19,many,CASTQTGLNNEQFF,TGTGCCAGTACCCAGACCGGTCTGAACAATGAGCAGTTCTTC
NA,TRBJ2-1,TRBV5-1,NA,CASSEFFPRESYNEQFF,TGCGCCAGCAGCGAATTCTTCCCGAGGGAATCCTACAATGAGCAGTTCTTC
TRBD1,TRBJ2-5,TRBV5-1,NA,CASSSGQGGRQETQYF,TGCGCCAGCAGCTCGGGACAGGGCGGACGGCAAGAGACCCAGTACTTC
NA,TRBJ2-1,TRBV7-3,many,CASSLGFRYNEQFF,TGTGCCAGCAGCTTGGGTTTTCGGTACAATGAGCAGTTCTTC
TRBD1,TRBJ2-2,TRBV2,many,CASSDYGTANTGELFF,TGTGCCAGCAGTGATTACGGGACAGCAAACACCGGGGAGCTGTTTTTT
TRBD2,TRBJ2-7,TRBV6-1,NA,CASRPKAGGPNEQYF,TGTGCCAGCAGGCCTAAGGCGGGAGGGCCCAACGAGCAGTACTTC
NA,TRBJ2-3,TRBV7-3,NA,CASSSGPAGEGQYF,TGTGCCAGCAGCTCCGGTCCGGCGGGTGAGGGTCAGTATTTT
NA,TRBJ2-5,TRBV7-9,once,CASSLIPGETQHF,TGTGCCAGCAGCTTAATACCTGGTGAGACCCAGCACTTC
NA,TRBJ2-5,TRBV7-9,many,CASSHQGRVAFETQYF,TGTGCCAGCAGCCACCAAGGCAGGGTGGCTTTCGAGACCCAGTACTTC
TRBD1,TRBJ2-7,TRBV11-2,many,CASSQQRDSGEQYF,TGTGCCAGCAGCCAACAACGGGACAGTGGAGAGCAGTACTTC
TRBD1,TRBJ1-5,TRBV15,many,CATSTRFDRDYSNQPQHF,TGTGCCACCAGCACTAGATTCGACAGGGATTATAGCAATCAGCCCCAGCATTTT
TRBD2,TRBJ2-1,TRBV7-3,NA,CASSLPGLADNEQFF,TGTGCCAGCAGCTTACCGGGACTAGCGGACAATGAGCAGTTCTTC
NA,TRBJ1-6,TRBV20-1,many,CSAGQGGGGSPLHF,TGCAGTGCTGGCCAGGGAGGGGGGGGCTCACCCCTCCACTTT